The 28 T cell receptor beta chains listed next were all sequenced from one sample in a study of blood T cell repertoires in COVID-19. Produced via immunoSEQ multiplex PCR; TCRdb's table is partial and in-frame only. In the table there are 110,000 to 150,000 clones, roughly 80% of which are singletons. Sample: peripheral blood. Source of these receptors: a woman of 80 years or more with acute or convalescent COVID-19.

This clone was picked up one time. In nucleotides, the CDR3 is TGTGCCAGCGGGTCGCAAGGACAGGGCTACGAGCAGTACTTC. Translated, it gives CASGSQGQGYEQYF. The chain carries TRBV28 and TRBJ2-7; 8 positions match TRBD1. Per the germline V gene, CDR1 is MDHEN and CDR2 is SYDVKM. V lost 8 bases, J lost 3 bases, and 9 bases stayed unmatched. CDR3 length: 14 amino acids.

The chain is built from TRBV6-4 and TRBJ2-1, with TRBD2 as a possible D gene (5 bases). The germline CDR1 and CDR2 sequences are MRHNA and SNTAGT. The CDR3 contains 16 residues. V was clipped by 0 bases and J by 2 bases, with 11 bases between them. CDR3 nucleotide sequence: TGTGCCAGCAGTGACTCGTGGCGGGCAGCCTACAATGAGCAGTTCTTC. It encodes CASSDSWRAAYNEQFF.

The J gene is TRBJ1-1, the V gene TRBV12-3 or TRBV12-4; D gene uncertain. The length of the CDR3 is 13 residues. V gave up 6 bases and J gave up 2 bases, with 10 bases separating them. The CDR3 coding sequence is TGTGCCAGCAGACGCGAGGGTAACACTGAAGCTTTCTTT. Protein: CASRREGNTEAFF.

In this sample, this clone turned up once. The J gene is TRBJ2-1, the V gene TRBV18; D might be TRBD2 (6 bases). The length of the CDR3 is 15 residues. The germline gives CDR1 KGHSH, CDR2 LQKENI. Trimming removed 3 bases at V and 5 bases at J, with 14 bases between. The CDR3 DNA follows: TGTGCCAGCTCACCTCCGGACTACCGAAACAATGAGCAGTTCTTC. Translated, it gives CASSPPDYRNNEQFF. Full variable domain (rest looked up from reference TRBV18 and TRBJ2-1): NAGVMQNPRHLVRRRGQEARLRCSPMKGHSHVYWYRQLPEEGLKFMVYLQKENIIDESGMPKERFSAEFPKEGPSILRIQQVVRGDSAAYFCASSPPDYRNNEQFFGPGTRLTVL.

This sequence joins TRBV7-2 and TRBJ1-2, with a possible D match to TRBD1 (6 bases). Germline V gene sequence: CDR1 SGHTA, CDR2 FQGNSA. The CDR3 contains 13 residues. Trimming cost V 5 bases and J 5 bases, with 12 bases left between them. CDR3 protein: CASSIDGQYGYTF. CDR3 coding DNA: TGTGCCAGCAGCATAGACGGACAGTATGGCTACACCTTC.

The V and J genes are TRBV11-2 and TRBJ2-7; 11 bases agree with TRBD2. Trimming cost V 4 bases and J 1 base; bases outside gene matches: 3. CDR1 is SGHAT, CDR2 FQNNGV, per germline. The CDR3 sequence is 15 residues long. The CDR3 DNA sequence: TGTGCCAGCAGCTCGAGGACTAGCGGGTCCTACGAGCAGTACTTC. The encoded protein is CASSSRTSGSYEQYF.

J is TRBJ2-4 and V is TRBV5-6, with D possibly being TRBD1 (6 bases). This CDR3 contains 12 residues. The ends were cut back, 1 base at V and 7 bases at J, with 6 bases in the middle. CDR1 is SGHDT and CDR2 is YYEEEE in the germline V gene. CDR3 amino acids: CASSLQGNIQYF. The CDR3 DNA reads as TGTGCCAGCAGCTTGCAGGGGAACATTCAGTACTTC.

J is TRBJ2-6 and V is TRBV10-1; D is perhaps TRBD1 (6 bases). The germline V gene encodes CDR1 WNHNN and CDR2 SYGVQD (reference sequence). CDR3 size: 15 residues. V was shortened by 3 bases and J by 5 bases, with 11 bases between the two germline ends. The CDR3 coding sequence is TGCGCCAGCAGTGAAACAGGGTCCCGGGCCAACGTCCTGACTTTC. Translation gives CASSETGSRANVLTF.

The chain is built from TRBV4-2 and TRBJ2-2; 9 positions match TRBD2. The V segment lost 0 bases and the J segment 4 bases; nucleotides outside the gene matches: 6. The CDR3 is made up of 17 amino acids. Germline V lookup: CDR1 LGHNA, CDR2 YNFKEQ. CDR3 sequence (DNA): TGTGCCAGCAGCCAAGAGGGGCGGGAGGGGACCACCGGGGAGCTGTTTTTT. As protein: CASSQEGREGTTGELFF.

In this sample, this clone turned up a few times. The chain is built from TRBV4-1 and TRBJ2-5; D not resolved. V lost 4 bases and J 7 bases, leaving 13 bases between the germline ends. This CDR3 comprises 13 residues. Germline V gives CDR1 MGHRA, CDR2 YSYEKL. The chain's CDR3 is CASSPGFVRTQYF. Here the CDR3 DNA reads TGCGCCAGCAGCCCAGGCTTTGTTAGGACCCAGTACTTC.

J is TRBJ2-7 and V is TRBV24-1; no clear D gene. Germline V gives CDR1 KGHDR, CDR2 SFDVKD. The CDR3 is 13 amino acids. V dropped 2 bases and J dropped 1 base, with 5 bases sitting between them. The DNA of the CDR3 is TGTGCCACCAGTGATTCCTTTTCCTACGAGCAGTACTTC. It translates to CATSDSFSYEQYF.

The rearrangement links TRBV12-5 to TRBJ2-3; D is ambiguous. The germline V gene encodes CDR1 LGHNT and CDR2 FRNRAP. The CDR3 has 20 residues. V was shortened by 3 bases and J by 0 bases, with 25 bases between the two germline ends. The chain's CDR3 is CASGLVEEPYNFSSTDTQYF. The CDR3 coding sequence is TGTGCTAGTGGTTTAGTTGAGGAACCGTACAACTTTTCTAGCACAGATACGCAGTATTTT.

The chain employs TRBV7-6 and TRBJ2-3; D is unclear. This CDR3 is built from 13 residues. Germline CDR1 and CDR2: SGHVS and FNYEAQ. V was shortened by 3 bases and J by 6 bases, with 10 bases between the two germline ends. The CDR3 spells CASSLIESDTQYF. The DNA of the CDR3 is TGTGCCAGCAGCTTGATAGAGTCTGATACGCAGTATTTT.

The genes are TRBV5-1 and TRBJ1-6, with D perhaps matching TRBD1 (5 bases). The V end lost 2 bases, the J end lost 7 bases, and 7 bases lay between the germline ends. The germline CDR1 and CDR2 sequences are SGHRS and YFSETQ. This CDR3 contains 13 residues. The CDR3 loop reads CASSFGANSPLHF. DNA for the CDR3: TGCGCCAGCAGCTTTGGGGCCAATTCACCCCTCCACTTT.

This clone appeared once. The chain links TRBV6-5 to TRBJ2-7; 7 nucleotides match TRBD1. The CDR3 sequence is 14 residues long. Germline values: CDR1 MNHEY, CDR2 SVGAGI. Germline trimming cut 7 bases from V and 3 bases from J; bases unmatched to any gene: 9. CDR3: CASNHRGPFYEQYF. The CDR3 region has the DNA TGTGCCAGCAACCACAGGGGCCCTTTCTACGAGCAGTACTTC.

This clone has a handful of counts. The chain has TRBV18 and TRBJ2-5, with unresolved D. V lost 2 bases, J lost 5 bases, and 3 bases lay in between. Germline V lookup: CDR1 KGHSH, CDR2 LQKENI. The CDR3 consists of 11 residues. In DNA, the CDR3 is TGTGCCAGCTCACCATCGGAGACCCAGTACTTC. It specifies CASSPSETQYF.

The chain links TRBV5-1 to TRBJ1-1; 7 bases are a match to TRBD1. This CDR3 has 16 residues. Germline CDR1 and CDR2: SGHRS and YFSETQ. The ends lost 0 bases at V and 4 bases at J; junction bases unmatched: 9. The CDR3 DNA reads as TGCGCCAGCAGCTTGGGGTATAGCAGGGGGTCCACTGAAGCTTTCTTT. This gives the protein CASSLGYSRGSTEAFF.

The V gene is TRBV9, the J gene TRBJ2-2, with 10 bases aligning to TRBD2. This CDR3 comprises 18 residues. CDR1 and CDR2 from the germline V gene are SGDLS and YYNGEE. Unmatched junction bases numbered 17, after V lost 3 bases and J lost 9 bases. The CDR3 sequence: CASSAPPGSGRIFRELFF. The DNA for the CDR3 is TGTGCCAGCAGCGCCCCCCCGGGTAGCGGGAGGATCTTCCGGGAGCTGTTTTTT.

The chain uses TRBV28 and TRBJ2-3, with 8 bases matching TRBD1. Unmatched junction bases numbered 23, after V lost 3 bases and J lost 0 bases. The CDR3 is 22 amino acids. Germline V gives CDR1 MDHEN, CDR2 SYDVKM. The CDR3 loop reads CASSFKNQGALVLHTSTDTQYF. CDR3 sequence (DNA): TGTGCCAGCAGTTTCAAAAATCAGGGGGCGCTGGTTCTACACACTAGCACAGATACGCAGTATTTT.

The CDR3 sequence is CASRQGQGHEKLFF. The DNA of the CDR3 is TGTGCCAGCAGGCAGGGACAGGGTCACGAAAAACTGTTTTTT. The chain joins TRBV6-5 to TRBJ1-4, with 9 bases lining up with TRBD1. This CDR3 spans 14 amino acids. V dropped 6 bases and J dropped 8; count of bases not matched to a gene: 7. CDR1 and CDR2 from the germline V gene are MNHEY and SVGAGI.

This clone occurred once. The rearrangement uses TRBV2 and TRBJ2-7; 10 bases match TRBD2. From germline, CDR1 is SNHLY and CDR2 FYNNEI. CDR3 size: 18 residues. The V gene end was trimmed by 5 bases and the J gene end by 1 base; junction bases not matched to a gene: 14. The CDR3 region is CASSSFKGLALLSYEQYF. In DNA form, the CDR3 reads TGTGCCAGCAGTTCTTTTAAGGGACTAGCGCTCCTATCCTACGAGCAGTACTTC.

CDR3 sequence reads: CASSLDTSALAYEQYF. The CDR3 region has the DNA TGTGCCAGCAGCTTAGATACTAGCGCTCTAGCCTACGAGCAGTACTTC. This chain links TRBV11-2 with TRBJ2-7; 7 bases line up with TRBD2. V was pared by 0 bases and J by 2 bases, with 7 bases of the junction left unmatched. CDR1 SGHAT and CDR2 FQNNGV come from the germline V gene. CDR3 length equals 16 residues.

V is TRBV4-1 and J is TRBJ2-5; TRBD2 matches at 7 bases. Germline values: CDR1 MGHRA, CDR2 YSYEKL. This CDR3 has 16 residues. With V trimmed by 5 bases and J by 2 bases, 11 bases remained unmatched. The CDR3 region has the DNA TGCGCCAGCAGCTACTCCGGGGCTAGCGGTCAAGAGACCCAGTACTTC. Translation gives CASSYSGASGQETQYF.

This clone was counted a few times. The chain joins TRBV10-3 to TRBJ1-1; 8 bases map to TRBD1. V lost 3 bases to trimming and J lost 1 base; unmatched junction nucleotides: 4. CDR1 is ENHRY and CDR2 is SYGVKD in the germline V gene. CDR3 size: 15 residues. DNA for the CDR3: TGTGCCATCAGTGAAAGAACAGGGGGGAACACTGAAGCTTTCTTT. Protein sequence: CAISERTGGNTEAFF.

CDR3 in amino acids: CASSFPSGTGNTEAFF. The CDR3 DNA is TGTGCCAGCAGCTTTCCAAGCGGGACGGGGAACACTGAAGCTTTCTTT. The rearrangement uses TRBV7-9 and TRBJ1-1, with D perhaps matching TRBD1 (5 bases). Germline CDR1 reads SEHNR; CDR2 reads FQNEAQ (reference sequence). The germline V and J ends were trimmed by 3 bases and 1 base, with 15 bases remaining between them. This CDR3 spans 16 amino acids. The complete variable domain, with remaining parts taken from reference TRBV7-9 and TRBJ1-1, reads DTGVSQNPRHKITKRGQNVTFRCDPISEHNRLYWYRQTLGQGPEFLTYFQNEAQLEKSRLLSDRFSAERPKGSFSTLEIQRTEQGDSAMYLCASSFPSGTGNTEAFFGQGTRLTVV.

The CDR3 bases are TGTGCCAGTAGTCAGACAGTGAACACTGAAGCTTTCTTT. Translated: CASSQTVNTEAFF. This sequence joins TRBV19 and TRBJ1-1, with D maybe TRBD1 (5 bases). This CDR3 spans 13 amino acids. Germline lookup yields CDR1 LNHDA and CDR2 SQIVND (reference sequence). Deletions cut 5 bases from V and 0 bases from J, with 7 bases between.

The chain is built from TRBV19 and TRBJ2-7; TRBD1 matches 7 bases. Looked up from germline, CDR1 is LNHDA and CDR2 is SQIVND (reference sequence). After removal of 1 base from V and 2 bases from J, the junction contained 5 bases not matched to a gene. The CDR3 has 15 amino acids. This chain's CDR3 is CASSIGPGQPYEQYF. The CDR3 region has the DNA TGTGCCAGTAGTATAGGTCCGGGACAGCCCTACGAGCAGTACTTC.

V and J are TRBV28 and TRBJ1-1; D is unclear. The CDR3 has 11 amino acids. From germline, CDR1 is MDHEN and CDR2 SYDVKM. Deletions cut 6 bases from V and 11 bases from J, with 13 bases between. The CDR3 DNA sequence: TGTGCCAGCAGCCGGGAAAGAGGGGCTTTCTTT. Its translation is CASSRERGAFF.